The next 12 T cell receptor beta chains were all read from a single sample in a study of T cells in Graves' hyperthyroidism and ophthalmopathy (dated by TCRdb to between 2017 and 2020). The method was multiplex PCR. Instrument on record: Illumina HiSeq 2000. TCR beta CDR3 regions were amplified from RNA transcripts. A first-round RT-PCR of the TCR CDR3 used the HTBI primer set with the Qiagen OneStep RT-PCR kit. TCRdb handled the public reads itself, with Q25 trimming in fastp and clone calling in MiXCR, and kept productive beta chains. Under each unique CDR3 protein, matching rows form one entry showing the most common genes and DNA. For this sample there are around 720,000 distinct CDR3 sequences; roughly a third appear just once. Roughly 31% of the sample is taken by the ten largest. What was sequenced was blood. Source of these receptors: a woman aged 40 to 50 with Graves' hyperthyroidism.

The sample holds many counts of this clonotype. This chain joins TRBV2 and TRBJ2-7; D is undetermined. Germline V gives CDR1 SNHLY, CDR2 FYNNEI. The V end lost 8 bases, the J end lost 1 base, and 12 bases lay between the germline ends. This CDR3 contains 13 residues. This chain's CDR3 is CASWSVLSYEQYF. DNA for the CDR3: TGTGCCAGCTGGTCAGTTCTGTCCTACGAGCAGTACTTC.

This clonotype has a single count. The rearrangement links TRBV10-3 to TRBJ2-2, with TRBD2 matching 13 bases. With V trimmed by 2 bases and J by 6 bases, 3 bases remained unmatched. The CDR3 runs to 16 residues. CDR1 is ENHRY and CDR2 is SYGVKD in the germline V gene. CDR3 DNA sequence: TGTGCCATCAGTGAGATAGGACTAGCGGGAGCCGGGGAGCTGTTTTTT. Protein sequence: CAISEIGLAGAGELFF.

This clonotype was detected ten times or more. V and J are TRBV20-1 and TRBJ1-2; 8 bases are a match to TRBD1. V was pared by 3 bases and J by 4 bases, with 7 bases of the junction left unmatched. From germline, CDR1 is DFQATT and CDR2 SNEGSKA (reference sequence). CDR3 length: 14 amino acids. The CDR3 loop is CSASDGQGAYGYTF. In DNA, the CDR3 is TGCAGTGCTAGCGACGGACAGGGCGCCTATGGCTACACCTTC.

This clonotype was seen at least ten times. The genes are TRBV25-1 and TRBJ1-5; maybe TRBD1 (5 bases). Germline V lookup: CDR1 MGHDK, CDR2 SYGVNS. This CDR3 has 17 amino acids. The ends were cut back, 6 bases at V and 2 bases at J, with 20 bases in the middle. CDR3 loop: CASSQNRMGGGNQPQHF. As DNA, the CDR3 is TGTGCCAGCAGCCAAAACCGGATGGGGGGTGGCAATCAGCCCCAGCATTTT.

This clonotype has at least ten counts. This rearrangement joins TRBV2 to TRBJ1-6, with TRBD1 matching over 10 bases. CDR1 and CDR2 from the germline V gene are SNHLY and FYNNEI. There are 14 residues in the CDR3. V lost 5 bases to trimming and J lost 10 bases; unmatched junction nucleotides: 5. The DNA of the CDR3 is TGTGCCAGCAGTCGGGACAGGGGTGGATCACCCCTCCACTTT. Amino acid sequence: CASSRDRGGSPLHF.

The chain couples TRBV5-6 to TRBJ1-2, with unresolved D. CDR3 size: 16 residues. Trimming left V 3 bases short and J 8 bases short, with 23 bases between. CDR1 SGHDT and CDR2 YYEEEE come from the germline V gene. CDR3 sequence (DNA): TGTGCCAGCAGCTCGGCTCGGGTTCCCTTCTTGGCCGGCTACACCTTC. This encodes CASSSARVPFLAGYTF.

As to this clonotype: Since a much larger clone is just one base distant, this may be a read error. The rearrangement joins TRBV20-1 to TRBJ1-2, with TRBD1 as a possible D gene (5 bases). The CDR3 loop spans 13 amino acids. V was pared by 1 base and J by 6 bases, with 12 bases between. The germline CDR1 and CDR2 sequences are DFQATT and SNEGSKA (reference sequence). The CDR3 nucleotides read TGCAGTGCTAGAGCGGGCAGGGTCAATGGCTACACCTTC. Its protein is CSARAGRVNGYTF.

The gene calls are TRBV7-2 and TRBJ1-1, with D perhaps TRBD1 (5 bases). Germline-derived CDR1 and CDR2 are SGHTA and FQGNSA. The length of the CDR3 is 16 residues. The V end was cut by 5 bases, the J end by 0 bases, with 16 bases between. The DNA of the CDR3 is TGTGCCAGCAGCCTCGCTGAGTTACAGGTGAACACTGAAGCTTTCTTT. The encoded protein is CASSLAELQVNTEAFF.

In regard to this clonotype: This may be a read error, as it is one base from a much larger clone. The chain carries TRBV29-1 and TRBJ2-5, with 8 bases identical to TRBD2. V lost 4 bases to trimming and J lost 4 bases; unmatched junction nucleotides: 2. The germline V gene encodes CDR1 SQVTM and CDR2 ANQGSEA. This CDR3 has 12 residues. This CDR3 reads CSVGAGAETQYF. CDR3 nucleotides: TGCAGCGTTGGAGCGGGAGCAGAGACCCAGTACTTC.

This clonotype was seen ten or more times. The chain recombines TRBV7-9 with TRBJ2-7; 13 nucleotides line up with TRBD2. There are 19 residues in the CDR3. Germline V gives CDR1 SEHNR, CDR2 FQNEAQ (reference sequence). V shed 1 base and J 0 bases; nucleotides not matched to a gene: 9. The DNA for the CDR3 is TGTGCCAGCAGCTTAGGGACTAGCGGGAGCCCATACCTCTCCTACGAGCAGTACTTC. As protein: CASSLGTSGSPYLSYEQYF. Filled out from reference TRBV7-9 and TRBJ2-7, the complete variable domain reads DTGVSQNPRHKITKRGQNVTFRCDPISEHNRLYWYRQTLGQGPEFLTYFQNEAQLEKSRLLSDRFSAERPKGSFSTLEIQRTEQGDSAMYLCASSLGTSGSPYLSYEQYFGPGTRLTVT.

The V gene is TRBV10-2, the J gene TRBJ2-5; 11 bases match TRBD1. The CDR3 totals 15 residues. Looked up from germline, CDR1 is WSHSY and CDR2 is SAAADI. With 9 bases clipped from V and 4 bases from J, the junction kept 10 bases outside the gene matches. The CDR3 protein is CASKIGQGAGETQYF. In nucleotides, the CDR3 is TGCGCCAGTAAAATCGGACAGGGGGCGGGAGAGACCCAGTACTTC.

This clonotype was counted a few times. The gene calls are TRBV19 and TRBJ1-1; D uncertain. The CDR3 length is 13 residues. Germline V gene data show CDR1 as LNHDA and CDR2 as SQIVND (reference sequence). The V end was cut by 6 bases, the J end by 10 bases, with 18 bases between. The CDR3 here is CASSSTWRDGAFF. The CDR3 DNA follows: TGTGCCAGTAGCTCAACGTGGAGGGATGGAGCTTTCTTT.